These 4 T cell receptor beta chains came from one sample sequenced in a study of blood T cell repertoires in COVID-19. Here immunoSEQ multiplex PCR was the method, and the copy in TCRdb shows in-frame clones only, minus some. The profile covers around 250,000 clones, with around 83% appearing a single time and 6.6% taken by the ten largest. What was sequenced was PBMCs or T cells enriched from blood (not recorded which). The receptors were sampled from a woman in her 50s who had been exposed to COVID-19.

This clone was detected only once. The chain couples TRBV5-1 to TRBJ2-7; a weak D match, TRBD2 (6 bases). The CDR3 is made up of 16 amino acids. Germline-derived CDR1 and CDR2 are SGHRS and YFSETQ. V lost 0 bases to trimming and J lost 2 bases, with 15 bases between them. CDR3: CASSLDGEDGTYEQYF. DNA for the CDR3: TGCGCCAGCAGCTTGGATGGGGAGGATGGGACCTACGAGCAGTACTTC.

This clone showed up just once. This CDR3 reads CASSPDSGTEKETQYF. CDR3 DNA: TGTGCCAGCTCACCGGACTCTGGGACAGAGAAAGAGACCCAGTACTTC. The J gene is TRBJ2-5, the V gene TRBV18; TRBD1 matches at 7 bases. V trimming: 3 bases; J trimming: 3 bases; junction bases outside the gene matches: 10. This CDR3 is built from 16 residues. Germline CDR1 and CDR2: KGHSH and LQKENI. Variable domain in full (rest from reference TRBV18 and TRBJ2-5): NAGVMQNPRHLVRRRGQEARLRCSPMKGHSHVYWYRQLPEEGLKFMVYLQKENIIDESGMPKERFSAEFPKEGPSILRIQQVVRGDSAAYFCASSPDSGTEKETQYFGPGTRLLVL.

Only one count was recorded for this clone. This sequence joins TRBV19 and TRBJ2-5; possibly TRBD2 for D (6 bases). CDR3 size: 14 residues. The V gene's germline CDR1 is LNHDA and CDR2 SQIVND (reference sequence). Trimming took 3 bases from V and 7 from J, leaving 15 bases between them. The CDR3 DNA is TGTGCCAGTAGTATTAGGAGGGCCCAGGGGACCCAGTACTTC. It specifies CASSIRRAQGTQYF.

The V call is TRBV5-1, the J call TRBJ2-1; TRBD2 might be the D (6 bases). This CDR3 is built from 15 residues. V dropped 2 bases and J dropped 2 bases, with 11 bases sitting between them. CDR1 is SGHRS, CDR2 YFSETQ, per germline. CDR3 sequence reads: CASSLRGEPYNEQFF. For the CDR3, the DNA is TGCGCCAGCAGCTTACGCGGGGAGCCCTACAATGAGCAGTTCTTC. Filled out from reference TRBV5-1 and TRBJ2-1, the complete variable domain reads KAGVTQTPRYLIKTRGQQVTLSCSPISGHRSVSWYQQTPGQGLQFLFEYFSETQRNKGNFPGRFSGRQFSNSRSEMNVSTLELGDSALYLCASSLRGEPYNEQFFGPGTRLTVL.